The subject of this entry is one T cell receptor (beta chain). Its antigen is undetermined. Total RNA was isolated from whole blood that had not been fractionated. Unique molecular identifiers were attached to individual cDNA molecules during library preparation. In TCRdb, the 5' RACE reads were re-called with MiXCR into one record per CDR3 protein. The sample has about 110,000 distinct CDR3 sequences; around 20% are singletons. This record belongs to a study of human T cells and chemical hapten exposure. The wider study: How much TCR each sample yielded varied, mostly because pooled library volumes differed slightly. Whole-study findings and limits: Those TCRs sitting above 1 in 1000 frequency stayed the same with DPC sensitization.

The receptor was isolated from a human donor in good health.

The CDR3 nucleotides read TGTGCCAGCAGCCAATCCCCACACCCACCCCTAAATGAGCAGTTCTTC. This sequence encodes CASSQSPHPPLNEQFF. The chain couples TRBV3-1 to TRBJ2-1; D gene unclear. Per germline, CDR1 LGHDT and CDR2 YNNKEL (reference sequence). V lost 2 bases and J lost 7, with 18 bases in between. There are 16 residues in the CDR3.